A single sample is the source of the 8 T cell receptor beta chains below, sequenced in a study of T cell responses to AZD1222 COVID-19 vaccine. Produced via immunoSEQ multiplex PCR; TCRdb's table is partial and in-frame only. The sample includes about 170,000 clones, roughly 92% seen only once; the top ten take roughly 1.6%. Sequencing was performed on peripheral blood, taken on day 0 of AZD1222 vaccination. The receptors here all came from an adult in good health.

The chain combines TRBV19 with TRBJ2-6; D is unresolved. In germline, CDR1 is LNHDA, CDR2 SQIVND (reference sequence). V dropped 5 bases and J dropped 2 bases, with 10 bases sitting between them. The CDR3 contains 15 residues. This CDR3 is CASSEARTGANVLTF. The CDR3 DNA reads as TGTGCCAGTAGTGAAGCTCGTACTGGGGCCAACGTCCTGACTTTC.

This clone appeared once. This rearrangement joins TRBV6-2 or TRBV6-3 to TRBJ1-5, with 8 bases aligning to TRBD1. Germline V gene data show CDR1 as MNHEY and CDR2 as SVGEGT. This CDR3 has 16 amino acids. The V gene end was trimmed by 0 bases and the J gene end by 7 bases; junction bases not matched to a gene: 8. The CDR3, as DNA: TGTGCCAGCAGTTACTCGAGTTCAGGGGGCGGACAGCCCCAGCATTTT. The encoded protein is CASSYSSSGGGQPQHF.

V usage is TRBV7-6 and J usage is TRBJ2-1, with 7 nucleotides matching TRBD1. Germline values: CDR1 SGHVS, CDR2 FNYEAQ. This CDR3 comprises 16 residues. V shed 1 base and J 9 bases; nucleotides not matched to a gene: 12. The CDR3: CASSLGSRDRSPEQFF. The DNA of the CDR3 is TGTGCCAGCAGCTTAGGATCCCGGGACAGATCCCCTGAGCAGTTCTTC.

The chain recombines TRBV10-3 with TRBJ2-7, with D possibly matching TRBD1 (6 bases). V was trimmed by 0 bases and J by 2 bases, leaving 11 bases between them. Germline CDR1 ENHRY, CDR2 SYGVKD. The CDR3 is 15 amino acids. Here the CDR3 reads CAISESIGQTYEQYF. The CDR3 DNA is TGTGCCATCAGTGAGTCGATAGGACAGACCTACGAGCAGTACTTC.

The chain carries TRBV6-4 and TRBJ2-1; 7 bases match TRBD2. From germline, CDR1 is MRHNA and CDR2 SNTAGT. V lost 3 bases, J lost 7 bases, and 6 bases stayed unmatched. The CDR3 has 14 amino acids. The CDR3 region is CASSELGGKNEQFF. The CDR3, as DNA: TGTGCCAGCAGTGAACTGGGAGGGAAAAATGAGCAGTTCTTC.

V usage is TRBV7-9 and J usage is TRBJ1-3, with TRBD1 as a possible D gene (6 bases). The germline CDR1 and CDR2 sequences are SEHNR and FQNEAQ (reference sequence). The ends were cut back, 6 bases at V and 1 base at J, with 10 bases in the middle. The CDR3 runs 14 residues. CDR3 DNA: TGTGCCAGCAGGGCACAGGGATCTGGAAACACCATATATTTT. Its protein product is CASRAQGSGNTIYF.

The CDR3 DNA follows: TGTGCCAGCAGCGTAACAGGACAGGGTGAAGCTTTCTTT. Translated, it gives CASSVTGQGEAFF. The chain links TRBV9 to TRBJ1-1; 8 positions match TRBD1. V was clipped by 1 base and J by 7 bases; unmatched bases: 3. Germline CDR1 is SGDLS and CDR2 is YYNGEE. The CDR3 sequence is 13 residues long.

J is TRBJ2-4 and V is TRBV21-1; the table calls TRBD2, which could not be checked here. TRBV21-1 is reported as a pseudogene. The CDR3 is made up of 17 amino acids. The CDR3 nucleotides are TGTGCCAGCAGCAAATTACTAGCGGGAGAGGCCAAAAACATTCAGTACTTC. Translating gives CASSKLLAGEAKNIQYF.